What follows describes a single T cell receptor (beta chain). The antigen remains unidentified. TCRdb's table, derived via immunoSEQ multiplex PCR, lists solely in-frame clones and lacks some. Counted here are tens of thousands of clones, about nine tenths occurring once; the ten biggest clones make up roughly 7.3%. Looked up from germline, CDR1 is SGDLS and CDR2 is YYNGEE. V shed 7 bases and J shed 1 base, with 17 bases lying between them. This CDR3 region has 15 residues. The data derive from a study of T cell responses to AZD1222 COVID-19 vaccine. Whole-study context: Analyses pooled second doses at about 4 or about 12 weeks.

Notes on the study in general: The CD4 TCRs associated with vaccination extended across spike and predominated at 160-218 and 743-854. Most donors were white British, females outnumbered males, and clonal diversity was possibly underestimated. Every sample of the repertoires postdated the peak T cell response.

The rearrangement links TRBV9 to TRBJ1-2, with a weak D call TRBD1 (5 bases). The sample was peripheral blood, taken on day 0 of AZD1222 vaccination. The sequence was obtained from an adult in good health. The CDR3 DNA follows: TGTGCCAGCGGGGGGAGAAGCCACATTAACTATGGCTACACCTTC. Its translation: CASGGRSHINYGYTF.